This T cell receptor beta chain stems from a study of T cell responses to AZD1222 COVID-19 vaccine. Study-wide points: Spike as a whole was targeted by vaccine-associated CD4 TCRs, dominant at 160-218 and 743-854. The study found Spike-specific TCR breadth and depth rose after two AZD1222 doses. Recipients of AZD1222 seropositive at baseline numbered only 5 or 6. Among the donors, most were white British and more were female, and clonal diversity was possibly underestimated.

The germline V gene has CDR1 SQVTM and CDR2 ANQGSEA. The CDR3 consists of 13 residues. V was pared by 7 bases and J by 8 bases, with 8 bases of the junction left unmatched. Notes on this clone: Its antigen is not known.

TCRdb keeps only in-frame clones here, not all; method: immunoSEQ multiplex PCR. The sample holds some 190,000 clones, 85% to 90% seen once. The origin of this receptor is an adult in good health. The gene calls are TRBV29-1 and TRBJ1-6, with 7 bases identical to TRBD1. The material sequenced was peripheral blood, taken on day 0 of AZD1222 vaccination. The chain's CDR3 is CSAGTASDSPLHF. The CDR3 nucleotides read TGCAGCGCCGGGACAGCGTCCGATTCACCCCTCCACTTT.